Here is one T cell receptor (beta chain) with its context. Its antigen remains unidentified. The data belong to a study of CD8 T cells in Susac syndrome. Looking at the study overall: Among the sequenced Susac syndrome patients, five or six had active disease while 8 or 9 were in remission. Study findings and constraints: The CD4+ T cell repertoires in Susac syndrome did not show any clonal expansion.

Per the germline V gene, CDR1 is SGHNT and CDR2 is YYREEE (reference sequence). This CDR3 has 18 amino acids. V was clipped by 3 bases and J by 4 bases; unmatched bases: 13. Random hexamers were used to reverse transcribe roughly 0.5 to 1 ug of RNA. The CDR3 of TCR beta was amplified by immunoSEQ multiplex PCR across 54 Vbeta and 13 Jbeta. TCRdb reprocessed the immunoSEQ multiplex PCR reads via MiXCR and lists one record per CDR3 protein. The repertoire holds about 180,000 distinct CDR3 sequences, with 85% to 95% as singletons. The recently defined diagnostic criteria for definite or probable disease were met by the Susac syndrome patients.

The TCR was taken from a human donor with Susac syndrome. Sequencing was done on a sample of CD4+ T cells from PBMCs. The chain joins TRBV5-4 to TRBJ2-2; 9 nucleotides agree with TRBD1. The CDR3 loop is CASSYPLQQGALTGELFF. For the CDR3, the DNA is TGTGCCAGCAGCTATCCACTACAACAGGGGGCCCTCACCGGGGAGCTGTTTTTT.